One and the same sample provided the 8 T cell receptor beta chains below, sequenced in a study of vaccination and CD4 T cells after COVID-19. No antigen has been assigned to these receptors. As to treatment: roughly ten-day PBMC culture with coronavirus spike peptide pools or control peptides (ViraFEST assay). Sequencing of the DNA from cultured CD4+ T cells was carried out with the Oncomine TCR Beta short-read assay. TCRdb recomputed calls from the PCR reads with MiXCR, one row per CDR3 protein. The sample contains 6,400 or so distinct CDR3 sequences, roughly 20% of which appear only once. The input for sequencing was CD4+ T cells from blood, cultured in vitro, taken after SARS-CoV-2 vaccination. Receptors originate from a human donor who had recovered from COVID-19.

This clonotype was detected a few times. The CDR3 region has the DNA TGCAGCGTTGACCTCGAGACAGGGCCGTCTAACTATGGCTACACCTTC. Amino acid sequence: CSVDLETGPSNYGYTF. The chain couples TRBV29-1 to TRBJ1-2, with 7 nucleotides matching TRBD1. CDR1 and CDR2 (germline): SQVTM, ANQGSEA. The CDR3 consists of 16 residues. V gave up 3 bases and J gave up 0 bases; unmatched junction bases: 10.

The CDR3 bases are TGCGCCAGCAGCTCCCGGGACGGCTACGAGCAGTACTTC. It specifies CASSSRDGYEQYF. The chain uses TRBV5-1 and TRBJ2-7; the D gene could be TRBD1 or TRBD2 (5 bases each). The CDR3 is 13 residues long. In germline, CDR1 is SGHRS, CDR2 YFSETQ. The germline V and J ends were trimmed by 3 bases and 3 bases, with 10 bases remaining between them.

In DNA, the CDR3 is TGTGCCAGCAGCTACTACAGGGCCACCGGGGAGCTGTTTTTT. Amino acid sequence: CASSYYRATGELFF. This chain connects TRBV7-2 to TRBJ2-2; tentatively, D is TRBD1 (6 bases). The V gene lost 4 bases and the J gene lost 4 bases, with 10 bases spanning the gap. CDR1 and CDR2 (germline): SGHTA, FQGNSA. This CDR3 has 14 residues.

The chain couples TRBV12-3 or TRBV12-4 to TRBJ1-1; 10 bases match TRBD1. This CDR3 region has 14 residues. Trimming cost V 5 bases and J 6 bases; bases outside gene matches: 6. CDR3 nucleotide sequence: TGTGCCAGCAGTCAGGGACAGGGGATCGCTGAAGCTTTCTTT. Residues: CASSQGQGIAEAFF.

A few counts support this clonotype. Here the CDR3 reads CASSLTGINNEQFF. In DNA form, the CDR3 reads TGTGCCAGCAGTTTAACAGGGATCAACAATGAGCAGTTCTTC. J is TRBJ2-1 and V is TRBV28; D perhaps matches TRBD1 (6 bases). The germline V and J ends were trimmed by 2 bases and 5 bases, with 10 bases remaining between them. Germline assignment: CDR1 MDHEN and CDR2 SYDVKM. This CDR3 region has 14 residues.

The rearrangement uses TRBV20-1 and TRBJ1-2; D is uncertain. The CDR3 loop spans 12 amino acids. V lost 3 bases to trimming and J lost 2 bases, with 7 bases between them. The germline CDR1 and CDR2 sequences are DFQATT and SNEGSKA (reference sequence). The CDR3 region is CSASGSNYGYTF. CDR3 nucleotide sequence: TGCAGTGCTAGTGGTTCCAACTATGGCTACACCTTC.

In the case of this clonotype: One end of the junction fails to match germline, which may point to a read error. CDR3 sequence reads: CASSSQSGRPNERFF. DNA of the CDR3: TGTGCCAGCAGTTCTCAATCGGGACGTCCCAATGAGCGGTTCTTC. The rearrangement joins TRBV28 to TRBJ2-1; D is possibly TRBD1 or TRBD2 (5 bases each). CDR1 is MDHEN and CDR2 is SYDVKM in the germline V gene. This CDR3 is 15 amino acids long. The whole variable domain, filled in from reference TRBV28 and TRBJ2-1, reads DVKVTQSSRYLVKRTGEKVFLECVQDMDHENMFWYRQDPGLGLRLIYFSYDVKMKEKGDIPEGYSVSREKKERFSLILESASTNQTSMYLCASSSQSGRPNERFFGPGTRLTVL.

This clonotype is medium-sized in the sample. V gene TRBV6-5 combines with J gene TRBJ2-7; tentatively, D is TRBD1 (5 bases). The CDR3 extends over 17 amino acids. V lost 3 bases to trimming and J lost 0 bases, with 18 bases between them. The germline V gene encodes CDR1 MNHEY and CDR2 SVGAGI. CDR3 bases: TGTGCCAGCAGTTATCAGGGCCCAGTACTTAGCTCCTACGAGCAGTACTTC. Translated: CASSYQGPVLSSYEQYF.